The 2 T cell receptor beta chains in this list originate from one sample, sequenced in a study of patients and donors after allogeneic stem cell transplantation (dated by TCRdb to the early 2020s). The library was made by RT-PCR. TCRdb names NextSeq 550 as the instrument used. TCRdb reanalyzed the raw reads on its own, using fastp at Q25 for trimming and MiXCR for clone calling, and kept in-frame beta chains. Rows merge per CDR3 protein into single entries with the most common DNA and genes. For this sample there are about a million distinct CDR3 sequences; approximately 18% appear just once. Together, the top ten hold 5% to 7.5% of the sample. The sequenced sample consisted of blood, either unsorted or a sorted T cell fraction (not recorded which). The source is a human donor who was either an allogeneic HSCT recipient or a stem cell or donor lymphocyte infusion donor (not recorded which). It is not recorded whose cells these are; they may come from a transplant donor.

The gene calls are TRBV6-1 and TRBJ2-3; D unclear. There are 17 residues in the CDR3. CDR1 and CDR2 from the germline V gene are MNHNS and SASEGT. V was trimmed by 4 bases and J by 3 bases, leaving 20 bases between them. The CDR3 DNA follows: TGTGCCAGCAGTGTCCCTCATGACGCTTGGATTACAGATACGCAGTATTTT. It codes for CASSVPHDAWITDTQYF.

The rearrangement joins TRBV29-1 to TRBJ2-1, with D perhaps matching TRBD1 or TRBD2 (5 bases each). Germline-derived CDR1 and CDR2 are SQVTM and ANQGSEA. Trimming shortened V by 8 bases and J by 7 bases, and 18 bases separated the two germline ends. CDR3 size: 13 residues. The CDR3 protein is CSSQLSWGNEQFF. CDR3 DNA: TGCAGCTCCCAGCTCTCTTGGGGGAATGAGCAGTTCTTC.